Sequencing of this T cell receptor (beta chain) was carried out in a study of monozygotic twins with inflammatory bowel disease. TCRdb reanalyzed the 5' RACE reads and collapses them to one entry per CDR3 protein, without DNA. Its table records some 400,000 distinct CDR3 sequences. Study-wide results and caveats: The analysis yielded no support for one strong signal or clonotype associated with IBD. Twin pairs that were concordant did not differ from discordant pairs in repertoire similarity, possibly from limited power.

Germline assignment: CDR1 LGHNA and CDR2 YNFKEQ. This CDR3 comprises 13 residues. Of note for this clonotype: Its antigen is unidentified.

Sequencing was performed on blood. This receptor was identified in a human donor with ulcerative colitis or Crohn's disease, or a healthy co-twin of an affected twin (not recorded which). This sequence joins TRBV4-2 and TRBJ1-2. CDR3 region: CASSQGWGGGYTF.